This T cell receptor beta chain was recorded in a study of human T cells and chemical hapten exposure (dated by TCRdb to about 2021). For context, the study as a whole: For sensitization, 2% DPC in acetone was applied to a 2 cm by 2 cm area of upper inner arm skin. Throughout the study period of roughly 24 weeks, patients also received therapeutic DPC doses to the scalp every week. Patch testing on the upper back used Finn chambers containing 0.01% DPC, with scoring done after 6 days according to International Contact Dermatitis Research Group standards. Alopecia areata with under or over 50% scalp involvement, alopecia totalis and alopecia universalis were represented in the patient cohort, which was mostly female. The libraries were sequenced as a pool, and the TCR yield per sample differed mostly because of small variations in library volumes within the pool. In alopecia patients, the study followed how the peripheral blood TCR repertoire changed in vivo over primary and secondary sensitization to diphenylcyclopropenone (DPC), a hapten. Blood was sampled from patients pre-sensitization (week 0) and at 2, 6 and about 24 weeks after DPC sensitization. Under 30 alopecia patients gave blood for TCR sequencing at one to four time points (pre-sensitization, 2, 6 and 24 weeks).

This clonotype has a handful of counts. No cognate antigen has been identified for it. No base quality information exists; no much larger clone differs at one position. The study at large found these results: The number of PT1 expanded TCRs positively correlated with patch test score, significant at thresholds 8, 16 and 32 but not 4. Significantly more large CDR3 similarity clusters were formed by expanded TCRs than by pre-sensitization or healthy control sets, consistent with antigen-driven responses. DPC sensitization did not change how many TCRs were above 1 in 1000 frequency, and no evidence was found of alterations in global repertoire structure. Alopecia, a presumed autoimmune disease, was present in all patients, so the immune response of the patients might differ from that of healthy individuals. Repeated subsampling changed both the strength of the expansion versus patch-test correlation and the threshold at which the correlation became significant.

The library was prepared using RACE. Sequencing used a NextSeq 500. Library preparation attached unique molecular identifiers to individual cDNA molecules for quantitative, reproducible TCR counting. For every blood RNA sample, sequencing covered both the TCR alpha and TCR beta chains. The published analysis was carried out like this. Samples had a median of about 96,000 TCRs, with a range from roughly 23,224 to 700,000. V, J and CDR3 annotation of the TCR reads was carried out using the Decombinator software suite. For PS versus PT1 abundance plots, all samples were subsampled to the same number of TCRs (28,000). TCRs were defined as expanded if absent before sensitization and observed at least eight times at the 2-week time point. The public reads were reprocessed in TCRdb via fastp at Q25 and MiXCR, keeping in-frame beta chains. A single entry per CDR3 protein holds the most common genes and DNA from its merged rows. None of the V and J calls come from the authors' own analysis; TCRdb made them. Within this sample are fewer than 200,000 distinct CDR3 sequences, with about 22% of them counted one time only. The ten most abundant clones make up under 8.5% of the sample.

CDR3 length: 13 amino acids, cysteine to phenylalanine. Kept here is only the CDR3 DNA, which spans 39 bases and is read in frame from base 1. Deletion took 4 bases off V and 4 bases off J, with a span of 14 bases between the germline ends. In the germline V gene, CDR1 corresponds to SQVTM and CDR2 to ANQGSEA. The time point label here, explained by the study, means: patch test 1, 2 weeks after DPC sensitization. The treatment or condition label corresponds to: therapeutic diphenylcyclopropenone sensitization with weekly scalp DPC. Blood at each patch-test visit was drawn before the patch test was applied. Patients were considered eligible if aged 18 to 70, diagnosed with alopecia and deemed suitable for DPC therapy, and patients were excluded if pregnant. Total RNA was extracted from unfractionated whole blood collected in Tempus Blood RNA tubes.

The sample was whole blood, taken in connection with sensitization to the hapten diphenylcyclopropenone (DPC). The source is a woman aged 50 to 60 with alopecia areata. Some clones in this sample may be carry-over from other donors' samples. The sequence is built from TRBV29-1 and TRBJ2-7, with a tentative D gene TRBD2 over 6 matching bases. The CDR3 region reads CSVVGGMRYEQYF. The nucleotide sequence reads TGCAGCGTTGTAGGCGGGATGAGATACGAGCAGTACTTC.